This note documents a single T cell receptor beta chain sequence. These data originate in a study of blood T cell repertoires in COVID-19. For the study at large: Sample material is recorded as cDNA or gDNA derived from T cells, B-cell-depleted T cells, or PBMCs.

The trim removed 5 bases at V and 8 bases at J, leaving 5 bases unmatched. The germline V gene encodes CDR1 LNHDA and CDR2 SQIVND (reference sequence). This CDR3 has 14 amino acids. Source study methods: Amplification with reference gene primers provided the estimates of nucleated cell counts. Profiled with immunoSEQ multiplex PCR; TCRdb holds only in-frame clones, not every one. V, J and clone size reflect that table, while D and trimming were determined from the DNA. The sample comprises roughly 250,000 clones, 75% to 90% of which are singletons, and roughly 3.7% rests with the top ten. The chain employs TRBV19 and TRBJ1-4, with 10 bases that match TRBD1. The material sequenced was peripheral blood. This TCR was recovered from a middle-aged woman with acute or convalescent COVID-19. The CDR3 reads CASSEDRGYEKLFF. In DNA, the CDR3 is TGTGCCAGTAGTGAGGACAGGGGGTACGAAAAACTGTTTTTT.